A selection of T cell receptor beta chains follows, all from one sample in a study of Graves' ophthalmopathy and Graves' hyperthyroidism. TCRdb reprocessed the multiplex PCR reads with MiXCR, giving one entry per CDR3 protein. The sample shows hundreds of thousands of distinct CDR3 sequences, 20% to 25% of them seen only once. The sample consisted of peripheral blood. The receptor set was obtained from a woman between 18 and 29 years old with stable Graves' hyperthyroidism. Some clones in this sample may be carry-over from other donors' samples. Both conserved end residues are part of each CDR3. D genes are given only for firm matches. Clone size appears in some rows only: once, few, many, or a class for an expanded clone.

CASSPPSVTDGYTF TGTGCCAGCTCACCACCATCCGTTACCGATGGCTACACCTTC TRBV18 many TRBJ1-2 .
CASSPHTPNTEAFF TGTGCCAGCAGTCCGCACACGCCTAACACTGAAGCTTTCTTT TRBV12-3/TRBV12-4 many TRBJ1-1 .
CASSLDDRAINQPQHF TGTGCCAGTAGCCTAGACGATAGGGCGATCAATCAGCCCCAGCATTTT TRBV19 many TRBJ1-5 .
CSVGVQGNTEAFF TGCAGCGTTGGGGTCCAGGGGAACACTGAAGCTTTCTTT TRBV29-1 many TRBJ1-1 .
CASSTGHYSGNTIYF TGTGCCAGCAGTACGGGACACTACTCTGGAAACACCATATATTTT TRBV28 many TRBJ1-3 .
CASSLIRTGELFF TGTGCCAGCAGCTTAATTCGAACCGGGGAGCTGTTTTTT TRBV7-3 once TRBJ2-2 .
CAWSIQPMNTEAFF TGTGCCTGGAGTATCCAGCCCATGAACACTGAAGCTTTCTTT TRBV30 few TRBJ1-1 .
CASSLGGRSPLHF TGTGCCAGCAGCTTAGGGGGACGATCACCCCTCCACTTT TRBV12-3/TRBV12-4 many TRBJ1-6 .
CASSFEWTNSPLHF TGTGCCAGCAGTTTCGAATGGACCAATTCACCCCTCCACTTT TRBV12-3/TRBV12-4 . TRBJ1-6 .
CASSESMGNGEAFF TGTGCCAGCAGTGAAAGTATGGGTAATGGTGAAGCTTTCTTT TRBV6-1 . TRBJ1-1 .
CASSPTRAGPLVTQYF TGCGCCAGCAGCCCGACTAGGGCAGGCCCTCTTGTGACCCAGTACTTC TRBV5-1 many TRBJ2-5 .
CASRKSLNTGELFF TGTGCCAGCAGGAAGTCCTTGAACACCGGGGAGCTGTTTTTT TRBV28 . TRBJ2-2 .
CSAREKRAGSSYGYTF TGCAGTGCTAGAGAAAAAAGGGCAGGTTCTTCCTATGGCTACACCTTC TRBV20-1 many TRBJ1-2 .
CASSLGGSTTGELFF TGTGCCAGCAGTTTAGGCGGTTCGACAACCGGGGAGCTGTTTTTT TRBV28 . TRBJ2-2 .
CASSPGGRTDTQYF TGTGCCAGCTCACCCGGCGGGAGGACAGATACGCAGTATTTT TRBV18 few TRBJ2-3 TRBD2
CASSLKLAGRQYEQYF TGTGCCAGCAGTTTGAAACTAGCGGGGCGTCAATACGAGCAGTACTTC TRBV12-3/TRBV12-4 . TRBJ2-7 TRBD2
CASSPGHRSIYGYTF TGCGCCAGCAGCCCGGGGCACCGCTCAATCTATGGCTACACCTTC TRBV5-1 . TRBJ1-2 .
CASSRASGTEVGEQYF TGTGCCAGCAGTAGAGCCTCCGGGACAGAGGTGGGCGAGCAGTACTTC TRBV6-1 many TRBJ2-7 TRBD1
CAWCPSGGELFF TGTGCCTGGTGCCCCTCCGGCGGGGAGCTGTTTTTT TRBV30 many TRBJ2-2 .
CASSLTGDDRVTEAFF TGTGCCAGCAGCTTAACGGGGGACGACAGGGTGACTGAAGCTTTCTTT TRBV7-3 once TRBJ1-1 TRBD1
CAWRTSGTGELFF TGTGCCTGGAGGACCTCGGGCACCGGGGAGCTGTTTTTT TRBV30 many TRBJ2-2 .
CASSLMDRQNGYTF TGTGCCAGCAGTTTAATGGACAGGCAGAATGGCTACACCTTC TRBV12-3/TRBV12-4 many TRBJ1-2 TRBD1
CASSFSGLDNSPLHF TGCGCCAGCAGCTTCTCGGGGTTGGATAATTCACCCCTCCACTTT TRBV5-1 many TRBJ1-6 .
CASSLGGTINYGYTF TGTGCCAGCAGCTTAGGGGGGACAATAAACTATGGCTACACCTTC TRBV7-2 few TRBJ1-2 .
CASSLKQVNTEAFF TGTGCCAGCAGTTTAAAACAGGTAAACACTGAAGCTTTCTTT TRBV27 many TRBJ1-1 .
CASSWQRARYGYTF TGCGCCAGCAGCTGGCAGAGGGCCCGCTATGGCTACACCTTC TRBV5-1 many TRBJ1-2 .
CASSLNHGGDGYTF TGTGCCAGCAGTTTAAATCACGGGGGCGATGGCTACACCTTC TRBV12-3/TRBV12-4 . TRBJ1-2 .
CASRTLTGELFF TGTGCCAGCAGGACATTAACCGGGGAGCTGTTTTTT TRBV6-2/TRBV6-3 . TRBJ2-2 .
CASSSQGLAYGYTF TGTGCCAGCAGCTCACAGGGGTTGGCCTATGGCTACACCTTC TRBV6-1 few TRBJ1-2 TRBD1
CASRKTGGLGYTF TGTGCCAGTCGAAAGACAGGGGGCCTCGGCTACACCTTC TRBV6-1 . TRBJ1-2 TRBD1
CASRGGKQGAGYGYTF TGTGCCAGCAGAGGGGGAAAACAGGGGGCCGGGTATGGCTACACCTTC TRBV2 . TRBJ1-2 TRBD1
CASSELPGQGRSHEQYF TGTGCCAGCAGTGAGCTCCCGGGACAGGGCCGTTCCCACGAGCAGTACTTC TRBV25-1 many TRBJ2-7 TRBD1